The sequence of this T cell receptor beta chain was determined in a study of stem cell transplantation in POMP-related autoinflammatory disease. The overall study: Hypothesis: faulty thymoproteasomes impair CD8+ T-cell selection, skewing TRB repertoires.

In germline, CDR1 is MGHRA, CDR2 YSYEKL. The CDR3 spans 16 residues. The ends were cut back, 8 bases at V and 1 base at J, with 20 bases in the middle. PRAID combined immunodeficiency and autoinflammation. Turning to this clone: Its antigen is not known.

Whole-study findings and limits: Patients with PRAID showed a restricted number of unique TRB V-J gene pairings. PRAID patients trended toward lower TRB diversity and higher clonality in all analyzed T-cell subsets.

Clones were sequenced by immunoSEQ multiplex PCR, and TCRdb holds only the in-frame ones, with some missing. The sample shows roughly 11,000 clones, 70% to 90% of them seen only once. The receptor was isolated from a human donor with POMP-related autoinflammation and immune dysregulation (PRAID). The chain has TRBV4-1 and TRBJ1-1; D is perhaps TRBD1 (5 bases). The starting material was CD8+ T cells from PBMCs, obtained before stem cell transplantation. CDR3 loop: CASGWGESRENTEAFF. The DNA of the CDR3 is TGCGCCAGCGGGTGGGGGGAATCAAGAGAGAACACTGAAGCTTTCTTT.